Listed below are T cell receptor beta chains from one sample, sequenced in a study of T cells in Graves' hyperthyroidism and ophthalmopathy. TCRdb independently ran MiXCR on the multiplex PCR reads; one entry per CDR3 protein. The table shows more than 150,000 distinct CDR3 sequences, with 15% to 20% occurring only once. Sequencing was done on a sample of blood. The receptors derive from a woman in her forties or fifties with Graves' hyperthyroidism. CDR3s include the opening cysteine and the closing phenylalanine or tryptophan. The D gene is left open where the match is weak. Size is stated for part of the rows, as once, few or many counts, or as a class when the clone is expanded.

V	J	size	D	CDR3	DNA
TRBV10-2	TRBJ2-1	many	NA	CASSESYSSGEQFF	TGCGCCAGCAGTGAGTCGTATTCGTCCGGTGAGCAGTTCTTC
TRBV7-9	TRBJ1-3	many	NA	CATGLGGNTIYF	TGTGCCACGGGTCTTGGTGGAAACACCATATATTTT
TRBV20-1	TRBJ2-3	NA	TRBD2	CSVLRGGLSTDTQYF	TGCAGTGTCCTGAGGGGAGGGCTTAGCACAGATACGCAGTATTTT
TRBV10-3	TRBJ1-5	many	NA	CAISESAGVQPQHF	TGTGCCATCAGTGAGTCAGCAGGGGTTCAGCCCCAGCATTTT
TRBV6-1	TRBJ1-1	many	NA	CASSFINMRTEAFF	TGTGCCAGCAGTTTTATCAACATGCGAACTGAAGCTTTCTTT
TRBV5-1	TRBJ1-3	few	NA	CASSLEDTFSGNTMYF	TGCGCCAGCAGCTTGGAGGACACTTTCTCTGGAAACACCATGTATTTT
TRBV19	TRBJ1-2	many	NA	CASRSALNYGYTF	TGTGCCAGTAGATCAGCACTTAACTATGGCTACACCTTC
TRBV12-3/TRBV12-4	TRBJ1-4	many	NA	CASSPLGGEKLFF	TGTGCCAGCAGTCCTTTAGGAGGCGAAAAACTGTTTTTT
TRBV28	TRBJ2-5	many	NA	CASSLIAGQETQYF	TGTGCCAGCAGTTTAATTGCGGGTCAAGAGACCCAGTACTTC
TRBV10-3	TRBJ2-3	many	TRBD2	CAINERGDTQYF	TGTGCCATCAACGAGCGGGGGGATACGCAGTATTTT
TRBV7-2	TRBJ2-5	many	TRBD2	CASSNRGGGAGVKETQYF	TGTGCCAGCAGCAATAGGGGGGGAGGAGCGGGGGTAAAAGAGACCCAGTACTTC
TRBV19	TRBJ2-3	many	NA	CASSIDRATDTQYF	TGTGCCAGTAGTATAGACAGGGCCACAGATACGCAGTATTTT
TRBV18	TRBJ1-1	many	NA	CASSPERGSRTEAFF	TGTGCCAGCTCACCGGAGAGGGGGAGTCGAACTGAAGCTTTCTTT
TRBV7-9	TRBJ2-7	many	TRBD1	CASSLGQGFHEQYF	TGTGCCAGCAGCTTGGGACAGGGCTTCCACGAGCAGTACTTC
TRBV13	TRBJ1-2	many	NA	CASSLRELDRYGYTF	TGTGCCAGCAGCTTACGGGAATTGGATCGCTATGGCTACACCTTC